This T cell receptor beta chain is drawn from a study of CD8 T cells in Susac syndrome. TCR beta sequencing was performed on blood CD8+ and CD4+ T cells. After removal of 2 bases from V and 2 bases from J, the junction contained 2 bases not matched to a gene. The CDR3 has 15 amino acids. The germline V gene encodes CDR1 SGHRS and CDR2 YFSETQ. Random-hexamer reverse transcription was applied to about 0.5 to 1 ug RNA. immunoSEQ multiplex PCR amplified TCR beta CDR3 across 54 Vbeta, 13 Jbeta. Each CDR3 protein is one row after TCRdb ran MiXCR on the immunoSEQ multiplex PCR reads. The sample lists 150,000 or so distinct CDR3 sequences, just over 90% occurring once.

The receptor comes from a human donor in good health. V gene TRBV5-1 combines with J gene TRBJ2-5; 11 bases line up with TRBD2. The specimen sequenced was CD4+ T cells from PBMCs. CDR3 sequence: CASSFPSGGQETQYF. The CDR3 bases are TGCGCCAGCAGCTTCCCTAGCGGGGGGCAAGAGACCCAGTACTTC. Full variable domain (rest looked up from reference TRBV5-1 and TRBJ2-5): KAGVTQTPRYLIKTRGQQVTLSCSPISGHRSVSWYQQTPGQGLQFLFEYFSETQRNKGNFPGRFSGRQFSNSRSEMNVSTLELGDSALYLCASSFPSGGQETQYFGPGTRLLVL.